Listed below are T cell receptor beta chains from one sample, sequenced in a study of shared clonotypes between healthy human individuals. Measured with immunoSEQ multiplex PCR; TCRdb has only the in-frame clones, and not every one. The top ten hold approximately 2% of the sample, which has 700,000 or so clones, less than 80% seen once. Sequences were obtained from memory CD4+ T cells sorted from blood. All receptors derive from a woman under 40 in good health. Both conserved end residues are part of each CDR3. The D gene is left open where the match is weak. Clone size, where shown, is once, few, many, or a class for clones that have expanded.

j_gene | abundance | v_gene | len | d_gene | CDR3nt | CDR3aa
TRBJ2-1 | - | TRBV25-1 | 14 | TRBD1 | TGTGCCAGCAGTGGCGGGACAGGGAACAATGAGCAGTTCTTC | CASSGGTGNNEQFF
TRBJ2-1 | - | TRBV4-1 | 16 | - | TGCGCCAGCAGCCATCGAAGGCTAGCGCAATACAATGAGCAGTTCTTC | CASSHRRLAQYNEQFF
TRBJ2-5 | - | TRBV11-3 | 15 | - | TGTGCCAGCGAAGCCCGACTGAGGGGGAGGGAGACCCAGTACTTC | CASEARLRGRETQYF
TRBJ2-1 | - | TRBV11-2 | 13 | - | TGTGCCAGCAGCCCCGGGACCCTGATTGTAGGGTTCTTC | CASSPGTLIVGFF
TRBJ2-1 | - | TRBV5-4 | 14 | TRBD2 | TGTGCCAGCAGCCCCAGGCGGGAGGGTAATGAGCAGTTCTTC | CASSPRREGNEQFF
TRBJ2-2 | - | TRBV7-3 | 13 | - | TGTGCCAGCAGCTTCCGGGACACCGGGGAGCTGTTTTTT | CASSFRDTGELFF
TRBJ1-2 | many | TRBV5-1 | 12 | - | TGCGCCAGCAGCTTGGCCCAGATTGGCTACACCTTC | CASSLAQIGYTF
TRBJ2-1 | - | TRBV7-9 | 17 | - | TGTGCCAGCAGCTTATGTTTTCGGGGGAAAATTTACAATGAGCAGTTCTTC | CASSLCFRGKIYNEQFF
TRBJ2-7 | many | TRBV6-5 | 16 | TRBD2 | TGTGCCAGCAGTTACTCGATAGCGGGAGTTAATAACGAGCAGTACTTC | CASSYSIAGVNNEQYF
TRBJ1-1 | - | TRBV2 | 15 | - | TGTGCCAGCAGTGGAGTCGGAGGGGCAGTCACTGAAGCTTTCTTT | CASSGVGGAVTEAFF
TRBJ2-7 | few | TRBV12-2 | 14 | - | TGTGCAAGTCGCTTGGTGCGGGAGTTCTACGAGCAGTACTTC | CASRLVREFYEQYF
TRBJ2-2 | - | TRBV9 | 16 | - | TGTGCCAGCAGCGTAGTGGGGGACATCAGAACCGGGGAGCTGTTTTTT | CASSVVGDIRTGELFF
TRBJ1-2 | - | TRBV28 | 14 | TRBD1 | TGTGCCAGCAGTTTAGGGACAGAAACTTATGGCTACACCTTC | CASSLGTETYGYTF
TRBJ1-1 | - | TRBV29-1 | 13 | - | TGCAGCGTTGCCCCAAGCGGGGGCACTGAAGCTTTCTTT | CSVAPSGGTEAFF
TRBJ1-5 | - | TRBV7-9 | 14 | - | TGTGCCAGCAGCTTAATGGGTAGCAATCAGCCCCAGCATTTT | CASSLMGSNQPQHF
TRBJ2-2 | - | TRBV25-1 | 13 | - | TGTGCCAGCAGTGAACCCCCGGGCGGGGAGCTGTTTTTT | CASSEPPGGELFF
TRBJ2-4 | - | TRBV9 | 14 | - | TGTGCCAGCACGGGGAAGGGAACCAAAAACATTCAGTACTTC | CASTGKGTKNIQYF
TRBJ1-1 | - | TRBV7-9 | 9 | - | TGTGCCAGCAGCTTAGTAGCTTTCTTT | CASSLVAFF
TRBJ1-2 | once | TRBV19 | 14 | - | TGTGCCAGTAGTCGGCCGGGGGCAAACTATGGCTACACCTTC | CASSRPGANYGYTF
TRBJ1-2 | - | TRBV18 | 17 | - | TGTGCCAGCTCACCTCGGGAGGAAGCCGGGACGACTTATGGCTACACCTTC | CASSPREEAGTTYGYTF
TRBJ2-5 | - | TRBV5-1 | 16 | TRBD2 | TGCGCCAGCAGCTTGGGGATAGCGGGAGCTTCGGAGACCCAGTACTTC | CASSLGIAGASETQYF
TRBJ2-2 | - | TRBV7-2 | 15 | TRBD1 | TGTGCCAGCAGCTCTCGACAGGGACACACCGGGGAGCTGTTTTTT | CASSSRQGHTGELFF
TRBJ2-1 | - | TRBV27 | 16 | TRBD1 | TGTGCCAGCAGTTCTGGGACAGAACGGGCCTACAATGAGCAGTTCTTC | CASSSGTERAYNEQFF
TRBJ1-5 | - | TRBV25-1 | 13 | - | TGTGCCAGCAGTGAGCAGGGACACCAGCCCCAGCATTTT | CASSEQGHQPQHF
TRBJ1-2 | - | TRBV4-1 | 16 | TRBD1 | TGCGCCAGCAGCCAACCTACAGGGGGTCTTAACTATGGCTACACCTTC | CASSQPTGGLNYGYTF
TRBJ2-3 | - | TRBV13 | 19 | - | TGTGCCAGCAGCTTGGGCACACCTTATTTGGAGACATACACAGATACGCAGTATTTT | CASSLGTPYLETYTDTQYF
TRBJ2-1 | - | TRBV4-1 | 16 | TRBD2 | TGCGCCAGCAGTCCAAGCGGGAGGGCAGCCTACAATGAGCAGTTCTTC | CASSPSGRAAYNEQFF
TRBJ2-3 | - | TRBV29-1 | 14 | TRBD1 | TGCAGCGTTTTCGGGACAGGGAGCTCAGATACGCAGTATTTT | CSVFGTGSSDTQYF
TRBJ1-2 | - | TRBV28 | 16 | - | TGTGCCAGCAGCTTCCTAGGGGCAACAGCTAACTATGGCTACACCTTC | CASSFLGATANYGYTF
TRBJ2-5 | few | TRBV5-5 | 16 | TRBD1 | TGTGCCAGCAGCCAACAGGGGACGACCTTCCAAGAGACCCAGTACTTC | CASSQQGTTFQETQYF
TRBJ2-1 | - | TRBV18 | 12 | - | TGTGCCAGCTCACTCCGGAGGAGTGAGCAGTTCTTC | CASSLRRSEQFF
TRBJ1-1 | - | TRBV5-1 | 14 | - | TGCGCCAGCAGCTTGGACGGACCGAACACTGAAGCTTTCTTT | CASSLDGPNTEAFF
TRBJ2-1 | - | TRBV11-2 | 13 | - | TGTGCCAGCAGCCCACCGACTGACAATGAGCAGTTCTTC | CASSPPTDNEQFF
TRBJ1-2 | - | TRBV15 | 13 | TRBD1 | TGTGCCACCTCCCGACAGGGAGGGGATGGCTACACCTTC | CATSRQGGDGYTF
TRBJ2-7 | few | TRBV29-1 | 9 | - | TGCAGCGTCCGTCCCGAGCAGTACTTC | CSVRPEQYF
TRBJ2-1 | few | TRBV28 | 13 | TRBD2 | TGTGCCAGCTTGGGACTAGCGATGGTGGAGCAGTTCTTC | CASLGLAMVEQFF
TRBJ2-7 | once | TRBV28 | 15 | - | TGTGCCAGCAGTCCCCCGGGGTCGGCGGCCTACGAGCAGTACTTC | CASSPPGSAAYEQYF
TRBJ2-7 | - | TRBV7-9 | 15 | TRBD2 | TGTGCCAGCAGCTTATCCGGACTAGGGACGTACGAGCAGTACTTC | CASSLSGLGTYEQYF
TRBJ2-3 | - | TRBV25-1 | 12 | - | TGTGCCAGCAGTGTAGCCAAAGGTACGCAGTATTTT | CASSVAKGTQYF
TRBJ2-7 | - | TRBV2 | 14 | TRBD1 | TGTGCCAGCAGTGTGCAGGGGGCCTCCTACGAGCAGTACTTC | CASSVQGASYEQYF
TRBJ1-5 | - | TRBV19 | 12 | TRBD1 | TGTGCCAGTAGCACCGGGACAGACATTCAGCATTTT | CASSTGTDIQHF
TRBJ2-1 | - | TRBV27 | 14 | - | TGTGCCAGCAGTTACTGGGTCGACTCCAATGAGCAGTTCTTC | CASSYWVDSNEQFF
TRBJ2-7 | - | TRBV28 | 17 | TRBD2 | TGTGCCAGTAATCGGGGGGGTACGGGACTAGGCTTAAGAGAGCAGTACTTC | CASNRGGTGLGLREQYF
TRBJ1-1 | - | TRBV7-8 | 13 | - | TGTGCCAGCAGCTTAGACGGGGAGTCAAATGCTTTCTTT | CASSLDGESNAFF
TRBJ2-1 | once | TRBV12-5 | 14 | - | TGTGCTAGTGGTATGGATAGCTCCTACAATGAGCAGTTCTTC | CASGMDSSYNEQFF
TRBJ2-1 | few | TRBV19 | 13 | - | TGTGCCAGTAGTATAGCCCTAGTGAATGAGCAGTTCTTC | CASSIALVNEQFF
TRBJ1-5 | - | TRBV15 | 17 | - | TGTGCCACCAGCAGAGTCCGGGCAGGGCTCTTCAATCAGCCCCAGCATTTT | CATSRVRAGLFNQPQHF
TRBJ2-7 | many | TRBV2 | 12 | TRBD2 | TGTGCCAGCAGGGGACTAGAATACGAGCAGTACTTC | CASRGLEYEQYF
TRBJ2-1 | - | TRBV5-1 | 16 | - | TGCGCCAGCAGCTTCACAAGGAGCATTGGGTACAATGAGCAGTTCTTC | CASSFTRSIGYNEQFF
TRBJ2-1 | - | TRBV4-1 | 16 | TRBD2 | TGCGCCAGCAGCCAACCCCTAGCGGGAGGGCCGCGTGAGCAGTTCTTC | CASSQPLAGGPREQFF
TRBJ2-1 | once | TRBV27 | 15 | TRBD1 | TGTGCCAGCAGCCTCCGGGACAGGGGTTACAATGAGCAGTTCTTC | CASSLRDRGYNEQFF
TRBJ2-3 | - | TRBV7-2 | 13 | - | TGTGCCAGCAGCAAGCCTCGCACAGATACGCAGTATTTT | CASSKPRTDTQYF
TRBJ1-2 | - | TRBV5-1 | 12 | TRBD1 | TGCGCCAGCAGCAGGACAGGGGACGGCTACACCTTC | CASSRTGDGYTF
TRBJ2-7 | once | TRBV29-1 | 15 | TRBD1 | TGCAGCGTTAATACCCGGGACAGGGGGAGGCACGAGCAGTACTTC | CSVNTRDRGRHEQYF
TRBJ2-7 | - | TRBV7-9 | 14 | - | TGTGCCAGCAGCTTAGATTGGCAGTCCTACGAGCAGTACTTC | CASSLDWQSYEQYF